The rows below give T cell receptor beta chains drawn from one sample of a study of cytomegalovirus exposure and HLA in healthy donors. This table comes from immunoSEQ multiplex PCR, and its TCRdb copy is limited to in-frame clones, with some not included. This sample's table has approximately 180,000 clones. Sequencing was done on a sample of PBMCs. Receptor source: a man younger than 45 in good health and CMV-seronegative. Each CDR3 is given with its conserved first and last residue. The D gene is left open where the match is weak.

j_call	d_call	v_call	cdr3_aa	cdr3_nt
TRBJ1-5	TRBD1	TRBV19	CASSTGTGVNQPQHF	TGTGCCAGTAGTACCGGGACAGGGGTCAATCAGCCCCAGCATTTT
TRBJ2-7	TRBD1	TRBV5-1	CASSLTSTGGYEQYF	TGCGCCAGCAGCCTGACCTCGACAGGGGGCTACGAGCAGTACTTC
TRBJ2-7	TRBD1	TRBV7-9	CASSFHRDRQNYEQYF	TGTGCCAGCAGCTTTCACCGGGACAGGCAGAACTACGAGCAGTACTTC
TRBJ2-1	TRBD2	TRBV30	CAWSRTSGLVEQFF	TGTGCCTGGAGCCGGACTAGCGGTTTGGTTGAGCAGTTCTTC
TRBJ1-4	TRBD1	TRBV7-2	CASSLPHRGELFF	TGTGCCAGCAGCCTGCCCCACAGGGGCGAACTGTTTTTT
TRBJ1-3	TRBD1	TRBV11-3	CASSFGTGKGNTIYF	TGTGCCAGCAGCTTCGGGACAGGGAAAGGAAACACCATATATTTT
TRBJ1-5	-	TRBV19	CAVGQYSNQPQHF	TGTGCCGTAGGACAGTATAGCAATCAGCCCCAGCATTTT
TRBJ1-5	TRBD1	TRBV7-6	CASSSQTGGNQPQHF	TGTGCCAGCAGCTCCCAAACAGGGGGCAATCAGCCCCAGCATTTT
TRBJ1-3	-	TRBV29-1	CSAAPSQTVGNTIYF	TGCAGCGCTGCGCCTTCACAGACCGTCGGCAACACCATATATTTT
TRBJ1-5	TRBD1	TRBV15	CATSTGGYSNQPQHF	TGTGCCACCTCAACAGGGGGATATAGCAATCAGCCCCAGCATTTT
TRBJ2-4	TRBD1	TRBV5-1	CASSLEGGDIQYF	TGCGCCAGCAGCTTGGAAGGGGGCGACATTCAGTACTTC
TRBJ1-5	-	TRBV30	CAWSAGYSNQPQHF	TGTGCCTGGAGTGCGGGGTATAGCAATCAGCCCCAGCATTTT
TRBJ2-5	-	TRBV6-1	CASSHQDTQYF	TGTGCCAGCAGTCACCAGGATACCCAGTACTTC
TRBJ1-1	TRBD1	TRBV6-5	CASSYPTGAEAFF	TGTGCCAGCAGTTACCCGACAGGGGCTGAAGCTTTCTTT
TRBJ2-2	-	TRBV5-1	CASSLTSSGAGELFF	TGCGCCAGCAGCTTGACTAGCTCTGGGGCCGGGGAGCTGTTTTTT
TRBJ1-5	-	TRBV6-7	CASNRQGGGIYSNQPQHF	TGTGCCAGCAACCGCCAAGGAGGCGGGATTTATAGCAATCAGCCCCAGCATTTT
TRBJ2-7	-	TRBV11-3	CASSLDSAYEQYF	TGTGCCAGCAGCTTAGACAGTGCCTACGAGCAGTACTTC
TRBJ1-2	-	TRBV5-1	CASSLQGLTGYTF	TGCGCCAGCAGCTTGCAGGGTTTAACTGGCTACACCTTC
TRBJ1-1	TRBD1	TRBV5-1	CASSSGTAINTEAFF	TGCGCCAGCAGCTCCGGGACAGCTATAAACACTGAAGCTTTCTTT
TRBJ2-7	-	TRBV4-3	CASSQGGGDYEQYF	TGCGCCAGCAGCCAAGGGGGGGGCGACTACGAGCAGTACTTC
TRBJ2-7	TRBD2	TRBV2	CASSDPGGYEQYF	TGTGCCAGCAGTGACCCGGGGGGATACGAGCAGTACTTC
TRBJ1-6	-	TRBV4-3	CASSQVEQKNSPLHF	TGCGCCAGCAGCCAAGTGGAACAGAAAAATTCACCCCTCCACTTT
TRBJ2-1	-	TRBV5-4	CASSLVAASYNEQFF	TGTGCCAGCAGCTTGGTAGCGGCTTCCTACAATGAGCAGTTCTTC
TRBJ2-1	TRBD1	TRBV27	CASSGPRTYLDRVSYNEQFF	TGTGCCAGCAGTGGGCCCCGGACCTACTTGGACAGGGTATCCTACAATGAGCAGTTCTTC
TRBJ1-2	-	TRBV19	CASSIGEEGYTF	TGTGCCAGTAGTATTGGAGAGGAAGGCTACACCTTC
TRBJ2-7	-	TRBV5-1	CASSSQNRVYEQYF	TGCGCCAGCAGCAGCCAGAACAGGGTTTACGAGCAGTACTTC